The 11 T cell receptor beta chains in this list originate from one sample, sequenced in a study of T cell changes during pregnancy in multiple sclerosis (dated by TCRdb to about 2019). Library prep was done by the immunoSEQ multiplex PCR assay. TCRdb obtained this table from immuneACCESS and retained in-frame rearrangements with V and J assigned. These tables miss some clones; where compared with another copy, unresolved V genes account for less than half of the shortfall, and the remainder is unexplained. Within this sample are approximately 99,000 clones, with 90% to 95% of them counted one time only. Of the sample, roughly 0.95% falls within the top ten clones. Sequenced here: peripheral blood, sampled after pregnancy. These receptors all come from a female donor with multiple sclerosis, enrolled in a pregnancy study.

This sequence joins TRBV19 and TRBJ1-1; TRBD1 matches 8 bases. The length of the CDR3 is 12 residues. Germline values: CDR1 LNHDA, CDR2 SQIVND (reference sequence). The V and J ends lost 6 bases and 7 bases, in that order; junction bases with no gene match: 4. The CDR3 nucleotides read TGTGCCAGTAGCCCAGGACAGGGTGAAGCTTTCTTT. This codes for CASSPGQGEAFF. Full variable domain (outside the CDR3, taken from reference TRBV19 and TRBJ1-1): DGGITQSPKYLFRKEGQNVTLSCEQNLNHDAMYWYRQDPGQGLRLIYYSQIVNDFQKGDIAEGYSVSREKKESFPLTVTSAQKNPTAFYLCASSPGQGEAFFGQGTRLTVV.

This clone was picked up a small number of times. The chain carries TRBV11-3 and TRBJ2-1; 8 bases fit TRBD1. V was pared by 4 bases and J by 9 bases, with 5 bases of the junction left unmatched. Germline loops: CDR1 SGHNT, CDR2 YENEEA. CDR3 length: 13 amino acids. This CDR3 reads CASSSTRGLEQFF. CDR3 DNA sequence: TGTGCCAGCAGCTCCACCAGGGGGCTTGAGCAGTTCTTC.

V usage is TRBV10-3 and J usage is TRBJ2-7, with 8 positions matching TRBD2. With 4 bases clipped from V and 5 bases from J, the junction kept 13 bases outside the gene matches. The length of the CDR3 is 16 residues. CDR1 is ENHRY, CDR2 SYGVKD, per germline. The CDR3 bases are TGTGCCATCAGTGGGCTAGCGGGCCTAAAGGTCCACGAGCAGTACTTC. It translates to CAISGLAGLKVHEQYF.

The V and J genes are TRBV11-2 and TRBJ2-2; 11 bases map to TRBD2. This CDR3 spans 16 amino acids. The V segment lost 4 bases and the J segment 6 bases; nucleotides outside the gene matches: 7. Germline values: CDR1 SGHAT, CDR2 FQNNGV. The CDR3 loop is CASSSLTSGSPGELFF. CDR3 nucleotide sequence: TGTGCCAGCAGCTCCCTTACTAGCGGGAGTCCCGGGGAGCTGTTTTTT.

Details on this clone: A junction boundary mismatches the germline segment, possibly from a read error. V is TRBV14 and J is TRBJ1-5; no reliable D call. The CDR3 contains 11 residues. Per the germline V gene, CDR1 is SGHDN and CDR2 is FVKESK. CDR3 coding DNA: TGTGCCTTCTTCGGTCATCAACCCCAGCATTTT. Its protein product is CAFFGHQPQHF.

The rearrangement joins TRBV5-1 to TRBJ2-5; D is undetermined. The closer fit of TRBJ2-7 to the DNA end suggests the J call may be wrong. The CDR3 sequence is 12 residues long. Per germline, CDR1 SGHRS and CDR2 YFSETQ. The CDR3: CASSETDYEQYF. The CDR3 nucleotides read TGCGCCAGCAGCGAAACAGACTACGAGCAGTACTTC.

The J gene is TRBJ1-1, the V gene TRBV29-1; TRBD1 matches at 11 bases. Losses at the gene ends were 7 bases for V and 4 bases for J; bases not matched to a gene: 5. The CDR3 sequence is 13 residues long. CDR1 is SQVTM and CDR2 is ANQGSEA in the germline V gene. The CDR3 here is CSAPGTGGTEAFF. In DNA form, the CDR3 reads TGCAGCGCCCCCGGGACAGGGGGCACTGAAGCTTTCTTT.

The chain recombines TRBV5-1 with TRBJ2-1; 10 nucleotides match TRBD2. The J segment lost 3 bases and the V segment lost 0 bases, leaving 12 bases of the junction unmatched. The germline V gene has CDR1 SGHRS and CDR2 YFSETQ. The CDR3 spans 19 residues. CDR3 sequence reads: CASSLEPAGGPWGYNEQFF. The CDR3 DNA reads as TGCGCCAGCAGCTTGGAGCCAGCGGGAGGGCCCTGGGGCTACAATGAGCAGTTCTTC.

This chain joins TRBV7-6 and TRBJ2-1; D possibly corresponds to TRBD1 (6 bases). V was pared by 3 bases and J by 9 bases, with 9 bases between. This CDR3 contains 12 residues. The germline V gene encodes CDR1 SGHVS and CDR2 FNYEAQ. CDR3 sequence (DNA): TGTGCCAGCAGCTTTGGGGGCGGTGAGCAGTTCTTC. Its protein is CASSFGGGEQFF.

In its sample, this clone was seen many times. This chain links TRBV30 with TRBJ1-1; D might be TRBD1 (6 bases). V lost 4 bases and J 4 bases, leaving 10 bases between the germline ends. The germline V gene has CDR1 GTSNPN and CDR2 SVGIG (reference sequence). This CDR3 region has 12 residues. In nucleotides, the CDR3 is TGTGCCTGGAAACAGGGACCCACTGAAGCTTTCTTT. This gives the protein CAWKQGPTEAFF.

The chain carries TRBV7-9 and TRBJ1-1; 10 nucleotides align to TRBD1. The CDR3 runs to 16 residues. Per germline, CDR1 SEHNR and CDR2 FQNEAQ (reference sequence). Trimming took 2 bases from V and 0 from J; bases not matched to a gene: 3. The CDR3 coding sequence is TGTGCCAGCAGCTTACCGGGACAGGGGATGAACACTGAAGCTTTCTTT. Amino acid sequence: CASSLPGQGMNTEAFF.